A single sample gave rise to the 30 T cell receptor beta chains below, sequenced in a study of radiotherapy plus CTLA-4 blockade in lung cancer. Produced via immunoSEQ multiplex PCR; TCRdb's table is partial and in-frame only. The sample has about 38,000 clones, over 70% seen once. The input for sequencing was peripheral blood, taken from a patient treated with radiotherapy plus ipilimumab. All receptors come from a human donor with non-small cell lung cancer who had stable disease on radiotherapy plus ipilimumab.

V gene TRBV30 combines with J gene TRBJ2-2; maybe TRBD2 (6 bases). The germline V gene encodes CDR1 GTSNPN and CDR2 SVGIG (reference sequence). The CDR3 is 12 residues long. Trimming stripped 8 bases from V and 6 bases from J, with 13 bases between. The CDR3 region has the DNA TGTGCCGCGGGGCGGGGAGCCGGGGAGCTGTTTTTT. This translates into CAAGRGAGELFF.

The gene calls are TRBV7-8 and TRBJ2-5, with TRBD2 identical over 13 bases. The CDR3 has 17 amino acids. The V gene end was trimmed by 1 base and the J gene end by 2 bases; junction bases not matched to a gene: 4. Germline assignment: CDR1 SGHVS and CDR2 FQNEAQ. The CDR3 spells CASSLGGTSGAQETQYF. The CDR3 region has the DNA TGTGCCAGCAGCTTAGGGGGGACTAGCGGGGCTCAAGAGACCCAGTACTTC.

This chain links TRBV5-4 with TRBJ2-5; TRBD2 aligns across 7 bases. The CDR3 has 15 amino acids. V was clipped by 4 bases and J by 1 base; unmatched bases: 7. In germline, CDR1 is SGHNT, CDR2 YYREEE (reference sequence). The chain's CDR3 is CASSGRGVAQETQYF. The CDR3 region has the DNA TGTGCCAGCAGCGGTCGGGGGGTAGCCCAAGAGACCCAGTACTTC.

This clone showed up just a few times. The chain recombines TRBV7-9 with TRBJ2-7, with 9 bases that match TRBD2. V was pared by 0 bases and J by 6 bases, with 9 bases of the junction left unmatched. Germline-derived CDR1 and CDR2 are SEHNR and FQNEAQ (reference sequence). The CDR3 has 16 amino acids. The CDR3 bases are TGTGCCAGCAGCTTAGCGGGCGGGGGGGCATCGAGCGAGCAGTACTTC. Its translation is CASSLAGGGASSEQYF.

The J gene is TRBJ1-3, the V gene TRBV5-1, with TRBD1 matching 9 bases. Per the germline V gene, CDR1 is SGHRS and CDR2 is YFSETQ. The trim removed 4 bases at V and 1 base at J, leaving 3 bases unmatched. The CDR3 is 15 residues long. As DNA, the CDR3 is TGCGCCAGCAGCCGGGACAGGGCGTCTGGAAACACCATATATTTT. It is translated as CASSRDRASGNTIYF.

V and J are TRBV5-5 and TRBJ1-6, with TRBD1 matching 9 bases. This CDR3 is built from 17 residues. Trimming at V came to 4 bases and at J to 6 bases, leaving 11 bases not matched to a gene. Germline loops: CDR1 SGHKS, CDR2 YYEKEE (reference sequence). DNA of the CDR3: TGTGCCAGCAGCCCTGCCCTACAGGGGGCAACTAATTCACCCCTCCACTTT. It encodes CASSPALQGATNSPLHF.

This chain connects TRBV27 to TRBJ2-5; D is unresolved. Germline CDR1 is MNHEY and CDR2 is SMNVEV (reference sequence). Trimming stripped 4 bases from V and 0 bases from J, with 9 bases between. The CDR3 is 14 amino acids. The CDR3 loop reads CASSSWSHQETQYF. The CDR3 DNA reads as TGTGCCAGCAGTTCTTGGAGTCACCAAGAGACCCAGTACTTC.

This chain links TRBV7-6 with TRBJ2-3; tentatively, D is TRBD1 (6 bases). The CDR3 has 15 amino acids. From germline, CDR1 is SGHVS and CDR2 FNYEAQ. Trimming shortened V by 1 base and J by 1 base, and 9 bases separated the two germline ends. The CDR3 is CASSLGWGRTDTQYF. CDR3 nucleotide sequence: TGTGCCAGCAGCTTAGGGTGGGGGCGCACAGATACGCAGTATTTT.

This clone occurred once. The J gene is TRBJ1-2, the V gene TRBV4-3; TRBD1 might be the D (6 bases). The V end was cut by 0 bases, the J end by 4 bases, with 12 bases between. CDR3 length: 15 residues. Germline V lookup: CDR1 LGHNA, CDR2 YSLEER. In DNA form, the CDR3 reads TGCGCCAGCAGCCAAGATTCTCCGGGGGCCTATGGCTACACCTTC. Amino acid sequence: CASSQDSPGAYGYTF.

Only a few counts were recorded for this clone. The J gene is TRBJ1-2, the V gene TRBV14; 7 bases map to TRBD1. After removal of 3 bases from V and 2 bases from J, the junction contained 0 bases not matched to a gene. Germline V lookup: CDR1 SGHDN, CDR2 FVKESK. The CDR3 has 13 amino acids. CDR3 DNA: TGTGCCAGCAGCCAGGACAGGAACTATGGCTACACCTTC. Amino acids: CASSQDRNYGYTF.

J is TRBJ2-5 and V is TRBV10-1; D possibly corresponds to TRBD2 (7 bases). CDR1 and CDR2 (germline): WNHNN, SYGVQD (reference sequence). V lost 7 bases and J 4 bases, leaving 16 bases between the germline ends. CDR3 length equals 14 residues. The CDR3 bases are TGCGCCAGCAAAGTAGGACTAGGGGGAGAGACCCAGTACTTC. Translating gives CASKVGLGGETQYF.

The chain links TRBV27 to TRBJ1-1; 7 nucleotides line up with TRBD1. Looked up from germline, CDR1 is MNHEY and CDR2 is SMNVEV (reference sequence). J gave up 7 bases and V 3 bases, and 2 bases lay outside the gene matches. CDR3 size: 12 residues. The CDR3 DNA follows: TGTGCCAGCAGTTTTCGACAGGGTGAAGCTTTCTTT. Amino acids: CASSFRQGEAFF.

The CDR3 loop reads CASSPPTGDGTEAFF. The CDR3 DNA is TGTGCCAGCTCACCACCTACAGGGGACGGCACTGAAGCTTTCTTT. The rearrangement uses TRBV18 and TRBJ1-1; 7 nucleotides agree with TRBD1. Germline V gene sequence: CDR1 KGHSH, CDR2 LQKENI. This CDR3 is built from 15 residues. V trimming: 0 bases; J trimming: 4 bases; junction bases outside the gene matches: 5.

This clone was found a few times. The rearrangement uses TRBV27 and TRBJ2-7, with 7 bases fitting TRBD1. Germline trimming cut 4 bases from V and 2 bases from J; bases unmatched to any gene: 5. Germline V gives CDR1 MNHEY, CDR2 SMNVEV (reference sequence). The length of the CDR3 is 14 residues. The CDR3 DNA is TGTGCCAGCAGTTCATCGACAGGGCCCTACGAGCAGTACTTC. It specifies CASSSSTGPYEQYF.

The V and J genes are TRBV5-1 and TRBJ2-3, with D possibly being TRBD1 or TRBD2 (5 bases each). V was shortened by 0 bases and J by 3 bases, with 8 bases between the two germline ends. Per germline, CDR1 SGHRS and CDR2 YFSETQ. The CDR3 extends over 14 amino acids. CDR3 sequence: CASSLGDGTDTQYF. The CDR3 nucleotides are TGCGCCAGCAGCTTGGGGGACGGGACAGATACGCAGTATTTT.

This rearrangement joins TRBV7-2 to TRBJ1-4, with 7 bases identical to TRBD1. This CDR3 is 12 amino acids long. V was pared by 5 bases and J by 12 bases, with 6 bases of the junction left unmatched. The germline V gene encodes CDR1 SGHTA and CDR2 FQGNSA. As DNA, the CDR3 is TGTGCCAGCAGCAGACAGGGTTTTGAACTGTTTTTT. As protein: CASSRQGFELFF.

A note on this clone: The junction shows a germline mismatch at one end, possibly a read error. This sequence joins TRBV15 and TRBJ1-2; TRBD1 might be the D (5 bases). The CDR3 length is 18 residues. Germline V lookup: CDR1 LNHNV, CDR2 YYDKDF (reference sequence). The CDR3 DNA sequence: TGTGCCATCAGCAGAGCAGGAAGAGGCGGAGGGGCGAACTATGGCTACACCTTC. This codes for CAISRAGRGGGANYGYTF.

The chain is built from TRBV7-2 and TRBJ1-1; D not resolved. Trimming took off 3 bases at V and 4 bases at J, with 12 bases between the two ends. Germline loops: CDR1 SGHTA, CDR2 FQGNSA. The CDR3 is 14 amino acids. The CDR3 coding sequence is TGTGCCAGCAGCTTGTCCTCGAGTGGCACTGAAGCTTTCTTT. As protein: CASSLSSSGTEAFF.

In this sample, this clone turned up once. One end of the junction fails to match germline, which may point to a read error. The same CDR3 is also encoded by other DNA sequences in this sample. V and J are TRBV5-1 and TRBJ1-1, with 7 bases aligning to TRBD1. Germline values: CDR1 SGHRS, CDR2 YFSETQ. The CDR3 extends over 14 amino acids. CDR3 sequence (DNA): TGCGCCAGCAGCTGGAGGCAGGGGGGCACTGAAGCCTTCTTT. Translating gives CASSWRQGGTEAFF.

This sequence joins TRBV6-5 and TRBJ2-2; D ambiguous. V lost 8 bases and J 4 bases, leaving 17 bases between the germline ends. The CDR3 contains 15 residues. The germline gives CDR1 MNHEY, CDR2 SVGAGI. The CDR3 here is CASQVKSPSTGELFF. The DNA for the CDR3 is TGTGCCAGCCAGGTCAAAAGCCCTAGCACCGGGGAGCTGTTTTTT.

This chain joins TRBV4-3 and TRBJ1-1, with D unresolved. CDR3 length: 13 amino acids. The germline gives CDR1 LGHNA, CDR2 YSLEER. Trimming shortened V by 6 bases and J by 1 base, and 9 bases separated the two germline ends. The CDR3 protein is CASSQTWNTEAFF. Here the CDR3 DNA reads TGCGCCAGCAGTCAGACCTGGAACACTGAAGCTTTCTTT.

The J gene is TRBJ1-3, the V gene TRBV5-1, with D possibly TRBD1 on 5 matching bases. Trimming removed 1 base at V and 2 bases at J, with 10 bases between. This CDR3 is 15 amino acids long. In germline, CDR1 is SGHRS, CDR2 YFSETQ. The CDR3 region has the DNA TGCGCCAGCAGCTTGCAGGGTATACCTGGAAACACCATATATTTT. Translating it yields CASSLQGIPGNTIYF.

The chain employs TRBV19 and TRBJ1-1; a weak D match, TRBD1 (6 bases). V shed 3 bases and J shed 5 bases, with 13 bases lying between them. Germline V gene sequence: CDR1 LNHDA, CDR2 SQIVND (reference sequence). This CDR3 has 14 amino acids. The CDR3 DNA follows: TGTGCCAGTAGTATCGGGCAGGGGCGGACTGAAGCTTTCTTT. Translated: CASSIGQGRTEAFF.

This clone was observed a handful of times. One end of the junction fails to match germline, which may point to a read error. CDR3 residues: CASSQNTGTGDEKLFF. Here the CDR3 DNA reads TGCGCCAGCAGCCAAAACACCGGGACAGGGGATGAAAAACTGTTTTTT. The genes are TRBV7-9 and TRBJ1-4, with 10 bases aligning to TRBD1. The CDR3 is 16 amino acids. CDR1 is SEHNR and CDR2 is FQNEAQ in the germline V gene (reference sequence).

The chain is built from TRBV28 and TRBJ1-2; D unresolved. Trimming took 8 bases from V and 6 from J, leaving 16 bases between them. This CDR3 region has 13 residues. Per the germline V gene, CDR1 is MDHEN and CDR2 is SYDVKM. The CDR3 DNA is TGTGCCAGCGGACCCGCGAATACCCATGGCTACACCTTC. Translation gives CASGPANTHGYTF.

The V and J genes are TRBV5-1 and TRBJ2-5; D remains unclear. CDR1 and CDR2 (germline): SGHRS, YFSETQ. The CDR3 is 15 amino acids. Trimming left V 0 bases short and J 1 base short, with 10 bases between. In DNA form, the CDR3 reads TGCGCCAGCAGCTTGGAGGCAGGACCCCAAGAGACCCAGTACTTC. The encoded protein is CASSLEAGPQETQYF.

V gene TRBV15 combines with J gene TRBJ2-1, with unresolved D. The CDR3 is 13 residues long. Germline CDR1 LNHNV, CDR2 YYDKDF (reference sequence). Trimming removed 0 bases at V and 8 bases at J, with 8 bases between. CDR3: CATSRDPGDEQFF. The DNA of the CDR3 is TGTGCCACCAGCAGAGATCCGGGCGATGAGCAGTTCTTC.

CDR3 sequence (DNA): TGTGCAAGTCGCTTAGGCGGGGACCTTCGGACTGAAGCTTTCTTT. Protein product: CASRLGGDLRTEAFF. This chain uses TRBV12-2 with TRBJ1-1. TRBV12-2 is tagged as a pseudogene. This CDR3 has 15 residues.

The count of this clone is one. CDR3 in DNA: TGTGCCAGCGGATCGGGGACTCGACCGTGGGATACGCAGTATTTT. Translating gives CASGSGTRPWDTQYF. The rearrangement uses TRBV28 and TRBJ2-3; D might be TRBD2 (6 bases). Looked up from germline, CDR1 is MDHEN and CDR2 is SYDVKM. V lost 8 bases and J lost 6, with 21 bases in between. This CDR3 has 15 residues.

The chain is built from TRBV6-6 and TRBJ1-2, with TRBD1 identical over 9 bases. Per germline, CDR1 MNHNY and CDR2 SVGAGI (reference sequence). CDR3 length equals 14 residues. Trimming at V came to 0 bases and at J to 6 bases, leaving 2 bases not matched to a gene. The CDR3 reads CASSYSGQGNGYTF. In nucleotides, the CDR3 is TGTGCCAGCAGTTACTCCGGACAGGGGAATGGCTACACCTTC.